Each of the 25 T cell receptor beta chains below was sequenced from the same sample in a study of blood T cell repertoires in COVID-19. Sequenced by immunoSEQ multiplex PCR; TCRdb stores in-frame clones only, minus some. The profile covers tens of thousands of clones, with more than 70% appearing a single time and 7.5% to 9.5% taken by the ten largest. The sequenced material came from peripheral blood. The source of these receptors is a man aged 45 to 65 with active COVID-19.

The CDR3 loop reads CASSIGSTGYSNQPQHF. CDR3 DNA: TGTGCCAGTAGTATCGGCTCCACAGGGTATAGCAATCAGCCCCAGCATTTT. The chain couples TRBV19 to TRBJ1-5; TRBD1 might be the D (6 bases). The CDR3 length is 17 residues. Trimming shortened V by 3 bases and J by 0 bases, and 15 bases separated the two germline ends. CDR1 and CDR2 (germline): LNHDA, SQIVND (reference sequence).

This chain links TRBV27 with TRBJ2-1, with D possibly being TRBD2 (6 bases). The CDR3 covers 12 residues. CDR1 and CDR2 from the germline V gene are MNHEY and SMNVEV (reference sequence). V lost 3 bases, J lost 6 bases, and 6 bases lay in between. The CDR3 sequence: CASSFGGNEQFF. CDR3 DNA: TGTGCCAGCAGTTTCGGGGGCAATGAGCAGTTCTTC.

The chain has TRBV1 and TRBJ1-4; TRBD1 is taken as the D call from the table, unchecked against the DNA. TRBV1 is deemed a pseudogene. The CDR3 spans 16 residues. The CDR3, as DNA: TGCACCAGCAGCCAAGATTTAGGGAGGACAGGGCTAAAACTGTTTTTT. This encodes CTSSQDLGRTGLKLFF.

The chain employs TRBV28 and TRBJ1-4; D is possibly TRBD1 (6 bases). The germline V and J ends were trimmed by 5 bases and 3 bases, with 19 bases remaining between them. The CDR3 has 17 amino acids. CDR1 and CDR2 from the germline V gene are MDHEN and SYDVKM. The CDR3 DNA is TGTGCCAGCAGTCCCTCGCAAGTGGGGGCTCCTAATGAAAAACTGTTTTTT. The encoded protein is CASSPSQVGAPNEKLFF.

This chain links TRBV6-1 with TRBJ2-2; the match to TRBD2 covers 12 bases. The CDR3 extends over 17 amino acids. After removal of 4 bases from V and 3 bases from J, the junction contained 6 bases not matched to a gene. Germline V gene sequence: CDR1 MNHNS, CDR2 SASEGT. CDR3 nucleotide sequence: TGTGCCAGCAGTGCACCACTAGCGGGAGGTTACACCGGGGAGCTGTTTTTT. Translation gives CASSAPLAGGYTGELFF.

This clone was recorded a few times. The CDR3 DNA sequence: TGTGCCAGCAGTTTAGCAGCCGGGACAGGGCACTATGGCTACACCTTC. Translating it yields CASSLAAGTGHYGYTF. V usage is TRBV27 and J usage is TRBJ1-2; 9 nucleotides line up with TRBD1. J gave up 3 bases and V 2 bases, and 7 bases lay outside the gene matches. Germline V gene data show CDR1 as MNHEY and CDR2 as SMNVEV (reference sequence). The CDR3 extends over 16 amino acids.

The chain uses TRBV6-1 and TRBJ1-1; D might be TRBD1 (5 bases). In germline, CDR1 is MNHNS, CDR2 SASEGT. Deletions cut 1 base from V and 7 bases from J, with 13 bases between. The CDR3 sequence is 14 residues long. The CDR3 nucleotides are TGTGCCAGCAGTGAAGAAAGGGGCCCGGGTGAAGCTTTCTTT. Its protein is CASSEERGPGEAFF.

The chain carries TRBV28 and TRBJ2-1; a weak D match, TRBD2 (5 bases). Trimming took 1 base from V and 7 from J, leaving 20 bases between them. CDR3 length: 17 amino acids. Germline V lookup: CDR1 MDHEN, CDR2 SYDVKM. The CDR3 loop is CASSLSRIAGMQNEQFF. The CDR3 DNA sequence: TGTGCCAGCAGTTTATCCAGAATAGCCGGGATGCAGAATGAGCAGTTCTTC.

The chain links TRBV6-6 to TRBJ1-1, with no clear D. Germline CDR1 reads MNHNY; CDR2 reads SVGAGI (reference sequence). The CDR3 loop spans 12 amino acids. Trimming removed 2 bases at V and 3 bases at J, with 4 bases between. In nucleotides, the CDR3 is TGTGCCAGCAGTTACGCGGACACTGAAGCTTTCTTT. Residues: CASSYADTEAFF.

J is TRBJ2-7 and V is TRBV7-2; TRBD2 matches at 9 bases. The CDR3 runs 17 residues. Unmatched junction bases numbered 11, after V lost 5 bases and J lost 0 bases. Germline-derived CDR1 and CDR2 are SGHTA and FQGNSA. CDR3 DNA sequence: TGTGCCAGCAGCCCCCAGGCGGGGGGGGCGACCTCCTACGAGCAGTACTTC. Its translation is CASSPQAGGATSYEQYF.

CDR3 DNA: TGTGCCAGCAGCTTGGGTACCAGGAGGGGACCCGAGCAGTTCTTC. Amino acid sequence: CASSLGTRRGPEQFF. The rearrangement joins TRBV11-2 to TRBJ2-1; weak D call: TRBD2 (6 bases). Germline CDR1 SGHAT, CDR2 FQNNGV. CDR3 size: 15 residues. V lost 3 bases and J 10 bases, leaving 19 bases between the germline ends.

This chain's CDR3 is CASSLTPTGTYNEQFF. CDR3 DNA sequence: TGCGCCAGCAGCTTGACACCGACAGGAACCTACAATGAGCAGTTCTTC. This sequence joins TRBV5-1 and TRBJ2-1; D may be TRBD1 (6 bases). V was pared by 1 base and J by 2 bases, with 13 bases between. The length of the CDR3 is 16 residues. Germline CDR1 is SGHRS and CDR2 is YFSETQ.

This clone was observed a few times. The chain combines TRBV4-1 with TRBJ1-3; no reliable D call. Trimming stripped 0 bases from V and 0 bases from J, with 18 bases between. This CDR3 has 19 residues. Germline assignment: CDR1 MGHRA and CDR2 YSYEKL. The CDR3 DNA reads TGCGCCAGCAGCCAAGACCCTTCCCGGTTACCCCTCTCTGGAAACACCATATATTTT. It is translated as CASSQDPSRLPLSGNTIYF.

J is TRBJ2-2 and V is TRBV7-2, with a tentative D call TRBD1 (5 bases). This CDR3 has 14 amino acids. Germline CDR1 is SGHTA and CDR2 is FQGNSA. Trimming removed 2 bases at V and 2 bases at J, with 6 bases between. The CDR3 loop reads CASSLWTNTGELFF. CDR3 nucleotides: TGTGCCAGCAGCTTATGGACAAACACCGGGGAGCTGTTTTTT.

This clone occurred once. The V call is TRBV6-1, the J call TRBJ2-5; 12 positions agree with TRBD2. The CDR3 contains 16 residues. V shed 4 bases, J shed 3 bases, and the junction held 6 bases outside the gene matches. Germline CDR1 and CDR2: MNHNS and SASEGT. The CDR3 nucleotides read TGTGCCAGCAGTGCGTTTGCTAGCGGGGGGGAAGAGACCCAGTACTTC. It encodes CASSAFASGGEETQYF.

This clone was observed a few times. This rearrangement joins TRBV6-4 to TRBJ2-2, with a possible D match to TRBD1 (6 bases). Between the trimmed V and J ends, which lost 0 bases and 5 bases, there was a span of 10 bases. The CDR3 consists of 15 residues. Germline-derived CDR1 and CDR2 are MRHNA and SNTAGT. DNA of the CDR3: TGTGCCAGCAGTGACTCGAACAGGGAAACCGGGGAGCTGTTTTTT. It translates to CASSDSNRETGELFF.

The table lists this clone with a few counts. V and J are TRBV15 and TRBJ2-3; unclear D gene. Trimming took off 0 bases at V and 6 bases at J, with 7 bases between the two ends. This CDR3 spans 13 amino acids. Looked up from germline, CDR1 is LNHNV and CDR2 is YYDKDF (reference sequence). This CDR3 is CATSRDIQDTQYF. The CDR3, as DNA: TGTGCCACCAGCAGAGATATTCAGGATACGCAGTATTTT.

As for this clone: This CDR3 is also generated by other DNA sequences in the sample. The genes are TRBV12-3 or TRBV12-4 and TRBJ1-2; 8 bases line up with TRBD1. The CDR3 runs 12 residues. Trimming removed 5 bases from V and 7 bases from J; junction bases left unmatched: 3. CDR3 in amino acids: CASSLGQGGYTF. In DNA, the CDR3 is TGTGCCAGCAGTCTCGGACAGGGTGGCTACACCTTC.

This clone showed up just a few times. The chain recombines TRBV9 with TRBJ1-1, with D possibly TRBD1 on 5 matching bases. The CDR3 is 15 amino acids. V gave up 4 bases and J gave up 7 bases, with 20 bases separating them. CDR1 is SGDLS and CDR2 is YYNGEE in the germline V gene. The CDR3 DNA is TGTGCCAGCAGCCGTGAGGCGGGGCGCCTCAATGAAGCTTTCTTT. This encodes CASSREAGRLNEAFF.

J is TRBJ2-3 and V is TRBV5-1; D is perhaps TRBD2 (5 bases). V was shortened by 9 bases and J by 2 bases, with 19 bases between the two germline ends. This CDR3 is built from 15 residues. Germline CDR1 and CDR2: SGHRS and YFSETQ. CDR3 sequence reads: CATSPLARPTDTQYF. The DNA of the CDR3 is TGCGCCACCTCCCCTTTAGCGCGTCCCACAGATACGCAGTATTTT.

The chain couples TRBV12-3 or TRBV12-4 to TRBJ1-5, with no clear D. V lost 8 bases and J 11 bases, leaving 16 bases between the germline ends. This CDR3 spans 12 amino acids. The CDR3 DNA is TGTGCCAGCTCCCCCCTTATGATAGCCCAGCATTTT. This encodes CASSPLMIAQHF.

The chain recombines TRBV5-1 with TRBJ1-2; 7 bases fit TRBD1. The ends lost 4 bases at V and 7 bases at J; junction bases unmatched: 4. The CDR3 length is 12 residues. Looked up from germline, CDR1 is SGHRS and CDR2 is YFSETQ. CDR3 in DNA: TGCGCCAGCAGCCCCCGGGACAGTGGCTACACCTTC. This translates into CASSPRDSGYTF.

The chain joins TRBV11-2 to TRBJ2-2, with 9 bases lining up with TRBD2. The CDR3 sequence is 17 residues long. From germline, CDR1 is SGHAT and CDR2 FQNNGV. The V gene end was trimmed by 5 bases and the J gene end by 3 bases; junction bases not matched to a gene: 10. CDR3 nucleotides: TGTGCCAGCAGCCCGACTAGCGGCGCGTGGGACACCGGGGAGCTGTTTTTT. This sequence encodes CASSPTSGAWDTGELFF.

This clone was seen only a few times. The chain combines TRBV5-8 with TRBJ1-5, with D perhaps TRBD1 (5 bases). Between the trimmed V and J ends, which lost 5 bases and 7 bases, there was a span of 13 bases. Germline values: CDR1 SGHTS, CDR2 YDEGEE. The length of the CDR3 is 13 residues. Written as DNA, the CDR3 is TGTGCCAGCAGGTATAGGAGGGGACAGCCCCAGCATTTT. Protein sequence: CASRYRRGQPQHF.

The chain recombines TRBV5-5 with TRBJ2-7, with 7 nucleotides matching TRBD1. V lost 2 bases and J lost 3; bases outside the gene matches: 5. The CDR3 runs 14 residues. Germline V lookup: CDR1 SGHKS, CDR2 YYEKEE (reference sequence). CDR3 nucleotide sequence: TGTGCCAGCAGCTTAAGCAGGGGGAACTACGAGCAGTACTTC. The encoded protein is CASSLSRGNYEQYF.